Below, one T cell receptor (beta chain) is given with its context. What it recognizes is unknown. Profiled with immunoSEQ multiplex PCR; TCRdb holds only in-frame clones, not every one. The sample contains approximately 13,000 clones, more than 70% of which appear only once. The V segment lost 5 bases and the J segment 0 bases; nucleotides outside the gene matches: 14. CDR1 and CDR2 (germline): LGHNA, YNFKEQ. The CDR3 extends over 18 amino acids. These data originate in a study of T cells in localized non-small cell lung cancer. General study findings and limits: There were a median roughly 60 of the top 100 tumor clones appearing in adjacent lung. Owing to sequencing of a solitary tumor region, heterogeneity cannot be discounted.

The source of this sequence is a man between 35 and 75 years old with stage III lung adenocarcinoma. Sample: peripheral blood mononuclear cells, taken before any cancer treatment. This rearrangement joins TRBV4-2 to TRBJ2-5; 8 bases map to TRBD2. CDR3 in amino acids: CASSVGLLAALYQETQYF. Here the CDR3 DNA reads TGTGCCAGCAGCGTAGGGTTACTAGCGGCGTTGTACCAAGAGACCCAGTACTTC.